The rows below give T cell receptor beta chains drawn from one sample of a study of T cells in Graves' hyperthyroidism and ophthalmopathy. TCRdb re-called the multiplex PCR reads through MiXCR, storing one row per CDR3 protein. The sample consists of approximately 610,000 distinct CDR3 sequences, 14% to 15% of them appearing once. Input material: blood. The receptors derive from a woman between 40 and 50 years old with Graves' ophthalmopathy. Each CDR3 is given with its conserved first and last residue. D genes are given only for firm matches. Clone sizes are given selectively: once, few, many, or a class where the clone is expanded.

d_call,j_call,cdr3_length,clone_size,v_call,cdr3_nt,cdr3_aa
-,TRBJ2-7,14,many,TRBV4-1,TGCGCCAGCAGCCCGAGTTGGGGGTCATACGAGCAGTACTTC,CASSPSWGSYEQYF
-,TRBJ1-2,9,many,TRBV29-1,TGCAGCGTTGTCTCTGGCTACACCTTC,CSVVSGYTF
-,TRBJ1-1,10,-,TRBV13,TGTGCCAGCAGCTCAAAGTTGGCTTTCTTT,CASSSKLAFF
-,TRBJ2-7,15,once,TRBV27,TGTGCCAGCAGCCCTCAGCAGGGCGCATTCTACGAGCAGTACTTC,CASSPQQGAFYEQYF
-,TRBJ1-1,13,many,TRBV19,TGTGCCAGTAGTATAGGGGGGTTATCTGAAGCTTTCTTT,CASSIGGLSEAFF
-,TRBJ2-2,13,many,TRBV6-1,TGTGCCAGCAGTGAAGATGGCGCCGGGGAGCTGTTTTTT,CASSEDGAGELFF
-,TRBJ1-1,12,many,TRBV29-1,TGCAGCGTTCTGGGGATTAGTACTGAAGCTTTCTTT,CSVLGISTEAFF
-,TRBJ2-5,14,many,TRBV29-1,TGCAGCGTTGTTAGGGACACAGGGAGGGAGACCCAGTACTTC,CSVVRDTGRETQYF
-,TRBJ2-2,12,many,TRBV12-3/TRBV12-4,TGTGCCAGCAGGCCGACAGCCGGGGAGCTGTTTTTT,CASRPTAGELFF
TRBD1,TRBJ1-2,12,-,TRBV20-1,TGCAGTGCTCCCGGGACAGGGTATGGCTACACCTTC,CSAPGTGYGYTF
TRBD2,TRBJ2-5,13,-,TRBV29-1,TGCAGCGTTCAACTAGCGACGGGTGGGACCCAGTACTTC,CSVQLATGGTQYF
-,TRBJ2-5,14,many,TRBV19,TGTGCCAGTAGTCCCCGGACAGAACGGGAGACCCAGTACTTC,CASSPRTERETQYF
-,TRBJ2-1,16,-,TRBV11-2,TGTGCCAGCAGCGCCCGGGACTGGAGCTCCTACAATGAGCAGTTCTTC,CASSARDWSSYNEQFF
-,TRBJ2-4,14,many,TRBV28,TGTGCCAGCAACGTTGAGGGGGCCAAAAACATTCAGTACTTC,CASNVEGAKNIQYF
-,TRBJ1-5,15,-,TRBV27,TGTGCCAGCAGTTTCCCAGTTTTTGGCAATCAGCCCCAGCATTTT,CASSFPVFGNQPQHF
-,TRBJ2-7,14,many,TRBV6-2/TRBV6-3,TGTGCCAGCACTACAGGGTCTGGTAGCGACGAGCAGTACTTC,CASTTGSGSDEQYF
TRBD1,TRBJ2-7,15,many,TRBV6-2/TRBV6-3,TGTGCCAGCTCAGGGGGACGAGGGGCAAGCTACGAGCAGTACTTC,CASSGGRGASYEQYF
-,TRBJ2-3,14,few,TRBV15,TGTGCCACCAGCAGAGACCTAATCACAGATACGCAGTATTTT,CATSRDLITDTQYF
TRBD1,TRBJ2-7,13,-,TRBV12-3/TRBV12-4,TGTGCCAGCAGGCCGGGACAGGCTCATGAGCAGTACTTC,CASRPGQAHEQYF
-,TRBJ1-5,14,few,TRBV6-1,TGTGCCAGCAGTGAGTCGATCCAGGGACAGCCCCAGCATTTT,CASSESIQGQPQHF
TRBD1,TRBJ2-7,14,many,TRBV6-1,TGTGCCAGCAATCCCCGGGACAGTCTCTACGAGCAGTACTTC,CASNPRDSLYEQYF
-,TRBJ2-2,13,many,TRBV6-1,TGTGCCAGCAGGGACCCAAACACCGGGGAGCTGTTTTTT,CASRDPNTGELFF
-,TRBJ2-7,14,many,TRBV19,TGTGCCAGTAGTATTGGGACGGACGGTTACGAGCAGTACTTC,CASSIGTDGYEQYF
TRBD2,TRBJ2-2,13,many,TRBV6-5,TGTGCCAGCGGGGGACTATTGACCGGGGAGCTGTTTTTT,CASGGLLTGELFF
TRBD1,TRBJ2-5,14,many,TRBV6-1,TGTGCCAGCAGCGAGACAGGGGTCAGGGAGACCCAGTACTTC,CASSETGVRETQYF